Following are 22 T cell receptor beta chains from one sample sequenced in a study of shared clonotypes between healthy human individuals. CD45RO negativity and positive selection for CCR7 defined naive CD8 cells, a population that excluded terminally differentiated effector memory CD45RA+ cells. Clones were sequenced by immunoSEQ multiplex PCR, and TCRdb holds only the in-frame ones, with some missing. The table records roughly 2 million clones, about 95% of them present only once. What was sequenced was naive CD8+ T cells sorted from blood. The receptor source for this set is a man aged 18 to 30 in good health.

The chain is built from TRBV5-6 and TRBJ2-5; D not resolved. The CDR3 consists of 16 residues. The germline gives CDR1 SGHDT, CDR2 YYEEEE. V was pared by 4 bases and J by 5 bases, with 21 bases between. CDR3 in amino acids: CASSRGPGPEWETQYF. CDR3 DNA sequence: TGTGCCAGCAGCCGCGGTCCAGGCCCAGAGTGGGAGACCCAGTACTTC. Complete variable domain (other parts from reference TRBV5-6 and TRBJ2-5): DAGVTQSPTHLIKTRGQQVTLRCSPKSGHDTVSWYQQALGQGPQFIFQYYEEEERQRGNFPDRFSGHQFPNYSSELNVNALLLGDSALYLCASSRGPGPEWETQYFGPGTRLLVL.

The CDR3 region is CASSLARGSADYNEQFF. CDR3 bases: TGTGCCAGCAGCTTGGCCCGGGGCAGTGCGGACTACAATGAGCAGTTCTTC. The chain recombines TRBV7-2 with TRBJ2-1, with D perhaps matching TRBD1 or TRBD2 (5 bases each). The germline V gene has CDR1 SGHTA and CDR2 FQGNSA. This CDR3 has 17 residues. V lost 3 bases to trimming and J lost 3 bases, with 18 bases between them.

The chain has TRBV4-3 and TRBJ1-2; no firm D call. V shed 1 base and J shed 4 bases, with 13 bases lying between them. Germline lookup yields CDR1 LGHNA and CDR2 YSLEER. The CDR3 covers 15 residues. CDR3 in DNA: TGCGCCAGCAGCCAAGTGGAATCTACCGTCTATGGCTACACCTTC. Amino acid sequence: CASSQVESTVYGYTF.

The rearrangement joins TRBV7-6 to TRBJ2-1, with 8 bases fitting TRBD2. Trimming removed 3 bases from V and 2 bases from J; junction bases left unmatched: 12. CDR1 SGHVS and CDR2 FNYEAQ come from the germline V gene. The CDR3 totals 18 residues. CDR3 in DNA: TGTGCCAGCAGCTTGGAGGTGCCGGGACTAGAGACCTACAATGAGCAGTTCTTC. It encodes CASSLEVPGLETYNEQFF.

This clone was found once. The CDR3 does not end in the conserved phenylalanine or tryptophan, so this is likely a read error. The V call is TRBV15, the J call TRBJ1-6, with D hard to call. V lost 1 base and J lost 0, with 7 bases in between. The germline V gene encodes CDR1 LNHNV and CDR2 YYDKDF (reference sequence). The CDR3 length is 16 residues. The DNA for the CDR3 is TGTGCCACCAGCAGAGTCAGGAGCTCCTATAATTCACCCCTCCACCTT. Its translation: CATSRVRSSYNSPLHL.

With respect to this clone: The sample holds other DNA sequences that translate to the same CDR3. The V gene is TRBV7-9, the J gene TRBJ2-5; perhaps D is TRBD1 or TRBD2 (5 bases each). This CDR3 comprises 13 residues. The germline V gene encodes CDR1 SEHNR and CDR2 FQNEAQ (reference sequence). Trimming shortened V by 3 bases and J by 3 bases, and 8 bases separated the two germline ends. The CDR3 here is CASSLRGEETQYF. The CDR3 nucleotides are TGTGCCAGCAGCTTGAGAGGGGAAGAGACCCAGTACTTC.

This clone came up once. J is TRBJ2-5 and V is TRBV6-1, with D uncertain. V lost 8 bases and J lost 1, with 14 bases in between. The germline V gene has CDR1 MNHNS and CDR2 SASEGT. The CDR3 extends over 14 amino acids. This CDR3 is CASSGLDGQETQYF. DNA of the CDR3: TGTGCCAGCTCCGGCCTGGATGGCCAAGAGACCCAGTACTTC.

V usage is TRBV6-6 and J usage is TRBJ2-2; D is undetermined. This CDR3 is built from 15 residues. V was pared by 0 bases and J by 4 bases, with 9 bases between. Germline assignment: CDR1 MNHNY and CDR2 SVGAGI (reference sequence). The CDR3 nucleotides read TGTGCCAGCAGTTACTCGAACTTCGCCACCGGGGAGCTGTTTTTT. This translates into CASSYSNFATGELFF.

The gene calls are TRBV13 and TRBJ2-1; D uncertain. V was shortened by 0 bases and J by 3 bases, with 9 bases between the two germline ends. The CDR3 spans 15 residues. CDR1 and CDR2 from the germline V gene are PRHDT and FYEKMQ (reference sequence). The CDR3: CASSLGGGNYNEQFF. CDR3 DNA sequence: TGTGCCAGCAGCTTAGGCGGCGGCAACTACAATGAGCAGTTCTTC.

This CDR3 is CASRWGAGTDTQYF. Here the CDR3 DNA reads TGTGCCAGCAGGTGGGGGGCCGGCACAGATACGCAGTATTTT. V is TRBV27 and J is TRBJ2-3; D is possibly TRBD1 or TRBD2 (6 bases each). Trimming shortened V by 6 bases and J by 1 base, and 11 bases separated the two germline ends. The CDR3 sequence is 14 residues long. From germline, CDR1 is MNHEY and CDR2 SMNVEV (reference sequence).

The chain joins TRBV5-8 to TRBJ2-1; 8 nucleotides agree with TRBD1. This CDR3 has 15 residues. Germline assignment: CDR1 SGHTS and CDR2 YDEGEE. J was trimmed by 3 bases and V by 0 bases; bases with no gene match: 2. The CDR3: CASSLEGQDYNEQFF. For the CDR3, the DNA is TGTGCCAGCAGCTTGGAGGGACAGGACTACAATGAGCAGTTCTTC.

Points on this clone: Other DNA sequences in the sample encode the same CDR3. The V and J genes are TRBV9 and TRBJ2-3, with no clear D. V lost 4 bases and J lost 2, with 8 bases in between. This CDR3 is 13 amino acids long. Germline V gene sequence: CDR1 SGDLS, CDR2 YYNGEE. The CDR3 sequence: CASSPLNTDTQYF. The CDR3 coding sequence is TGTGCCAGCAGCCCCCTAAACACAGATACGCAGTATTTT. The whole variable domain, filled in from reference TRBV9 and TRBJ2-3, reads DSGVTQTPKHLITATGQRVTLRCSPRSGDLSVYWYQQSLDQGLQFLIQYYNGEERAKGNILERFSAQQFPDLHSELNLSSLELGDSALYFCASSPLNTDTQYFGPGTRLTVL.

V gene TRBV21-1 combines with J gene TRBJ2-7; TRBD2, the table's D call, lacks a check against the DNA. TRBV21-1 is a pseudogene segment. The CDR3 totals 14 residues. DNA of the CDR3: TGTGCCAGCAGCAAAGGGGAGCGAGCCTACGAGCAGTACTTC. It codes for CASSKGERAYEQYF.

CDR3 in amino acids: CASSLWGTYEQYF. CDR3 sequence (DNA): TGTGCCAGCAGCTTGTGGGGAACTTACGAGCAGTACTTC. The rearrangement uses TRBV5-5 and TRBJ2-7; D is unclear. Germline-derived CDR1 and CDR2 are SGHKS and YYEKEE (reference sequence). Trimming took 1 base from V and 4 from J, leaving 9 bases between them. CDR3 length equals 13 residues.

The chain employs TRBV6-1 and TRBJ1-1, with 9 bases lining up with TRBD1. In germline, CDR1 is MNHNS, CDR2 SASEGT. V lost 3 bases, J lost 4 bases, and 6 bases stayed unmatched. CDR3 length: 15 amino acids. CDR3 in amino acids: CASSDHRGLSTEAFF. The CDR3 DNA reads as TGTGCCAGCAGTGACCACAGGGGGCTGAGCACTGAAGCTTTCTTT.

This sequence joins TRBV14 and TRBJ2-7, with unresolved D. The CDR3 totals 14 residues. Germline values: CDR1 SGHDN, CDR2 FVKESK. The V gene lost 1 base and the J gene lost 3 bases, with 10 bases spanning the gap. The CDR3 protein is CASSQGTFLYEQYF. In DNA, the CDR3 is TGTGCCAGCAGCCAAGGGACGTTCCTCTACGAGCAGTACTTC.

The rearrangement uses TRBV15 and TRBJ1-5, with D unclear. The ends were cut back, 7 bases at V and 0 bases at J, with 10 bases in the middle. This CDR3 spans 14 amino acids. The V gene's germline CDR1 is LNHNV and CDR2 YYDKDF (reference sequence). CDR3 region: CATTVGSSNQPQHF. The CDR3 nucleotides read TGTGCCACCACAGTGGGGTCTAGCAATCAGCCCCAGCATTTT.

The rearrangement joins TRBV6-1 to TRBJ2-7; 8 bases line up with TRBD1. The CDR3 runs 18 residues. CDR1 and CDR2 (germline): MNHNS, SASEGT. V shed 3 bases, J shed 7 bases, and the junction held 20 bases outside the gene matches. CDR3 loop: CASSELSEVGRGPREQYF. Here the CDR3 DNA reads TGTGCCAGCAGTGAGCTGAGCGAGGTGGGCAGGGGGCCACGTGAGCAGTACTTC.

The gene calls are TRBV6-6 and TRBJ1-2, with D perhaps TRBD1 (5 bases). Per germline, CDR1 MNHNY and CDR2 SVGAGI (reference sequence). The ends were cut back, 2 bases at V and 6 bases at J, with 19 bases in the middle. The CDR3 consists of 16 residues. In DNA form, the CDR3 reads TGTGCCAGCAGTTACGGTGGTAGTGGGGCGGTCCATGGCTACACCTTC. This translates into CASSYGGSGAVHGYTF.

This clone appeared a single time. The chain links TRBV7-8 to TRBJ1-5; tentatively, D is TRBD1 (5 bases). This CDR3 has 15 amino acids. Trimming cost V 2 bases and J 3 bases, with 11 bases left between them. Germline-derived CDR1 and CDR2 are SGHVS and FQNEAQ. The CDR3 DNA reads as TGTGCCAGCAGCTTACGTGACAGCGACAATCAGCCCCAGCATTTT. This translates into CASSLRDSDNQPQHF.

The chain is built from TRBV4-1 and TRBJ2-1, with D possibly TRBD2 on 5 matching bases. CDR3 length: 17 residues. Germline V gene data show CDR1 as MGHRA and CDR2 as YSYEKL. Trimming removed 0 bases from V and 3 bases from J, with 15 bases in between. In DNA, the CDR3 is TGCGCCAGCAGCCAAGAGGGCAGCGGCGCTGGCTACAATGAGCAGTTCTTC. The encoded protein is CASSQEGSGAGYNEQFF.

The V and J genes are TRBV19 and TRBJ2-7, with D possibly being TRBD1 or TRBD2 (7 bases each). The V end was cut by 6 bases, the J end by 1 base, with 16 bases between. This CDR3 is 15 amino acids long. CDR1 LNHDA and CDR2 SQIVND come from the germline V gene (reference sequence). The CDR3 DNA reads as TGTGCCAGTAGCCTAGACAGGGAGGGGTCCTACGAGCAGTACTTC. Its protein is CASSLDREGSYEQYF.